The 5 T cell receptor beta chains given below trace back to one sample, sequenced in a study of control samples from healthy donors and cancer patients (TCRdb year 2020). The library came from the immunoSEQ multiplex PCR assay. What TCRdb holds here is the immuneACCESS table cut down to in-frame rearrangements. Part of the clones is not present; checked against another copy, under half of the missing clones reflect an unresolved V gene, and the others are unexplained. Present in this sample are 150,000 or so clones, roughly 93% of which were seen just once. The ten biggest clones cover more than 5% of the sample. Sequenced: blood. The receptors were sampled from a man between 18 and 35 years old in good health.

The V gene is TRBV7-9, the J gene TRBJ1-1; D uncertain. V was pared by 5 bases and J by 7 bases, with 5 bases between. Germline lookup yields CDR1 SEHNR and CDR2 FQNEAQ (reference sequence). The CDR3 is 10 residues long. CDR3 sequence (DNA): TGTGCCAGCAGCGGGATTGAAGCTTTCTTT. Encoded protein: CASSGIEAFF.

As to this clone: Other DNA sequences in the sample encode the same CDR3. CDR3 amino acids: CASSRNTEAFF. The CDR3 coding sequence is TGTGCCAGCAGCCGGAACACTGAAGCTTTCTTT. V usage is TRBV6-5 and J usage is TRBJ1-1; D uncertain. This CDR3 comprises 11 residues. The germline V gene has CDR1 MNHEY and CDR2 SVGAGI. With 6 bases removed from V and 1 base from J, the gap between germline ends came to 3 bases.

This sequence joins TRBV28 and TRBJ1-1, with a tentative D call TRBD1 (5 bases). The germline V gene encodes CDR1 MDHEN and CDR2 SYDVKM. V lost 5 bases to trimming and J lost 7 bases, with 14 bases between them. The CDR3 covers 13 residues. DNA of the CDR3: TGTGCCAGCAGTCCTAGGGGCAGGGTTGAAGCTTTCTTT. It yields the protein CASSPRGRVEAFF.

The chain has TRBV5-5 and TRBJ2-7; TRBD2 agrees at 9 bases. CDR3 size: 15 residues. Germline assignment: CDR1 SGHKS and CDR2 YYEKEE (reference sequence). V shed 2 bases and J 2 bases; nucleotides not matched to a gene: 5. CDR3 in DNA: TGTGCCAGCAGCTTCGGGTCTAGCGGGACCTACGAGCAGTACTTC. Translating it yields CASSFGSSGTYEQYF. Combining the CDR3 with reference TRBV5-5 and TRBJ2-7 gives the whole variable domain DAGVTQSPTHLIKTRGQQVTLRCSPISGHKSVSWYQQVLGQGPQFIFQYYEKEERGRGNFPDRFSARQFPNYSSELNVNALLLGDSALYLCASSFGSSGTYEQYFGPGTRLTVT.

V gene TRBV12-1 combines with J gene TRBJ1-3; the table's D call TRBD1 went unverified against the DNA. TRBV12-1 is a pseudogene segment. This CDR3 spans 14 amino acids. The CDR3 is CASSSGTAGNTIYF. DNA of the CDR3: TGTGCCAGCAGCTCGGGGACAGCGGGAAACACCATATATTTT.